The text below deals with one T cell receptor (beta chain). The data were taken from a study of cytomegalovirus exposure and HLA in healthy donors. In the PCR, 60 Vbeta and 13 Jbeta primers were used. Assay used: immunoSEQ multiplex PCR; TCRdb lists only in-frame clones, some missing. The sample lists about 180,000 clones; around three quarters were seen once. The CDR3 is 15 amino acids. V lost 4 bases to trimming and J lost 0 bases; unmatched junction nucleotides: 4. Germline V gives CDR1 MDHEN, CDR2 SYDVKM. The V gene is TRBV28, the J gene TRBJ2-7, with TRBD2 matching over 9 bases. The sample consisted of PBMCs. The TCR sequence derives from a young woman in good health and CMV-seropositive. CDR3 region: CASSSSGGPSYEQYF. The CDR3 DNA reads TGTGCCAGCAGTTCGAGCGGGGGGCCCTCCTACGAGCAGTACTTC.